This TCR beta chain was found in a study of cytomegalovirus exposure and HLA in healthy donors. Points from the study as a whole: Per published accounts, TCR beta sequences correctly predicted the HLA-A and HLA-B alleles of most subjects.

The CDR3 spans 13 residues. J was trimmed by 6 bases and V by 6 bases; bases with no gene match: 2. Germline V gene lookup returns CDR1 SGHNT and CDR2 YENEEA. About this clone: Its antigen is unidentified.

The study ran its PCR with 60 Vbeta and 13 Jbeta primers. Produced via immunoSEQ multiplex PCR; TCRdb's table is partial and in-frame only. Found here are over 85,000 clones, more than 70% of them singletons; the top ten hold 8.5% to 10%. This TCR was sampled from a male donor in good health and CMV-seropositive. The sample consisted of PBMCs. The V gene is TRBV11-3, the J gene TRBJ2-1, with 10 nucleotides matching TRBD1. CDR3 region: CASRRDRGNEQFF. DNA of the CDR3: TGTGCCAGCAGGCGGGACAGGGGCAATGAGCAGTTCTTC. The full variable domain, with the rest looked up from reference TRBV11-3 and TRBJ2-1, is EAGVVQSPRYKIIEKKQPVAFWCNPISGHNTLYWYLQNLGQGPELLIRYENEEAVDDSQLPKDRFSAERLKGVDSTLKIQPAELGDSAVYLCASRRDRGNEQFFGPGTRLTVL.